This TCR beta chain came from a study of T cells after yellow fever vaccination. The wider study: Where fractions had low cell numbers, libraries were prepared from them with the SMART-Seq v4 Ultra Low Input RNA kit.

CDR3 size: 16 residues. Germline V CDR1 and CDR2: SGHRS, YFSETQ. Trimming took off 0 bases at V and 2 bases at J, with 13 bases between the two ends. MiXCR was run by TCRdb on the 5' RACE reads, yielding one entry per CDR3 protein. The table lists some 290,000 distinct CDR3 sequences, approximately 12% of them singletons. Sequenced here: CD4+ T cells sorted from PBMCs, sampled 45 days after the yellow fever booster vaccination. The rearrangement links TRBV5-1 to TRBJ2-3, with D perhaps given as TRBD1 or TRBD2 (5 bases each). The receptor was derived from a man younger than 30 who received the YFV17D yellow fever vaccine. In DNA form, the CDR3 reads TGCGCCAGCAGCTTGGATCCGGGACCCAACACAGATACGCAGTATTTT. Protein: CASSLDPGPNTDTQYF.